This T cell receptor (beta chain) stems from a study of cytomegalovirus exposure and HLA in healthy donors. Overall study findings and caveats: It was reported that TCR beta sequences correctly inferred the HLA-A and HLA-B alleles for most subjects. In vitro data verified a few CMV-associated chains as specific for CMV antigens.

Amplification used 60 Vbeta primers and 13 Jbeta primers. Profiling relied on immunoSEQ multiplex PCR, and the TCRdb table lists in-frame clones only, not all of them. The sample yields around 130,000 clones, approximately 80% seen once. Comments on this clone: What it binds is not known.

The sample was PBMCs. This TCR was sampled from a girl aged 2 to 9 in good health and CMV-seronegative.

The CDR3 here is CASSLSTGTGFSYEQYF. As DNA, the CDR3 is TGTGCCAGCAGTTTATCCACCGGGACAGGGTTTTCCTACGAGCAGTACTTC. This sequence joins TRBV27 and TRBJ2-7, with 9 bases fitting TRBD1. Germline V gene sequence: CDR1 MNHEY, CDR2 SMNVEV (reference sequence). The junction had 7 bases not matched to a gene; V was cut back by 0 bases and J by 1 base. This CDR3 is built from 17 residues.